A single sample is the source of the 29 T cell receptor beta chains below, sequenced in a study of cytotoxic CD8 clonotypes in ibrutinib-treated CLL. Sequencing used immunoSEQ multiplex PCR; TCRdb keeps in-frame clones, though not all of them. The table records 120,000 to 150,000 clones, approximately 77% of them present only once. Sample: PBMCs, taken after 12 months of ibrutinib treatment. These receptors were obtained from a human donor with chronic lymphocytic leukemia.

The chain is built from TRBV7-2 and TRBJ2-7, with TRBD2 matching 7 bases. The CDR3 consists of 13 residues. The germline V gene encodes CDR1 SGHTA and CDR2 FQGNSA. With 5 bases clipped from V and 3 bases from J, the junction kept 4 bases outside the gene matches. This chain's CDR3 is CASSQGTIYEQYF. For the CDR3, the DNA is TGTGCCAGCAGCCAAGGGACTATCTACGAGCAGTACTTC.

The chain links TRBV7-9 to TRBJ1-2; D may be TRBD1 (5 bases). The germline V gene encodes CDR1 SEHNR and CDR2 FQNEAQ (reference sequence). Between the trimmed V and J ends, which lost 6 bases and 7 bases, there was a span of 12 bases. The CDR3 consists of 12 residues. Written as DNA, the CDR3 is TGTGCCAGCAGATCAGGGTCTGGTGGCTACACCTTC. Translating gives CASRSGSGGYTF. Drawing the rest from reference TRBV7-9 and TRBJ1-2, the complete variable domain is DTGVSQNPRHKITKRGQNVTFRCDPISEHNRLYWYRQTLGQGPEFLTYFQNEAQLEKSRLLSDRFSAERPKGSFSTLEIQRTEQGDSAMYLCASRSGSGGYTFGSGTRLTVV.

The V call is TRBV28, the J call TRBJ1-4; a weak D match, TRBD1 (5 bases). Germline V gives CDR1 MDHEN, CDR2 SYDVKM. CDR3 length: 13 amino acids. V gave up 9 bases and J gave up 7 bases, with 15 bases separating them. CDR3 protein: CASMGGFGEKLFF. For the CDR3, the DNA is TGTGCCAGTATGGGGGGATTTGGTGAAAAACTGTTTTTT.

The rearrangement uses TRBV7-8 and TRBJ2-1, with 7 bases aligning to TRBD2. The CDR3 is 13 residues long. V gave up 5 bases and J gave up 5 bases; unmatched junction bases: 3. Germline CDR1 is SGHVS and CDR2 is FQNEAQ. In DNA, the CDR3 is TGTGCCAGCAGCCCGGCGGGGGACAATGAGCAGTTCTTC. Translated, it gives CASSPAGDNEQFF.

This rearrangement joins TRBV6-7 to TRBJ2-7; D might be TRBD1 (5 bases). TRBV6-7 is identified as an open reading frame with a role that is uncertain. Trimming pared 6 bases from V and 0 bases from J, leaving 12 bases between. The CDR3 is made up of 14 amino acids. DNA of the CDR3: TGTGCCAGCAGATCAGGGCGGTGCTCCTACGAGCAGTACTTC. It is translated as CASRSGRCSYEQYF.

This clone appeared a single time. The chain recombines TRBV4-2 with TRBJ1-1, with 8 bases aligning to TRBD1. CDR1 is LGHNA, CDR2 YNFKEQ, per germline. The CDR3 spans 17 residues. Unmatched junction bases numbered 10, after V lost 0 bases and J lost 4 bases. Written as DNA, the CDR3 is TGTGCCAGCAGCCAAGATCGACAGGGGTTGTTGGTCACTGAAGCTTTCTTT. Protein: CASSQDRQGLLVTEAFF.

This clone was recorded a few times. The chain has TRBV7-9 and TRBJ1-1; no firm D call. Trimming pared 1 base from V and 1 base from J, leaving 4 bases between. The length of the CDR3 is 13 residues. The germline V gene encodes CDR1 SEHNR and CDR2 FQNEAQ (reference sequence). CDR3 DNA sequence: TGTGCCAGCAGCTTAGAACCGAACACTGAAGCTTTCTTT. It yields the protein CASSLEPNTEAFF. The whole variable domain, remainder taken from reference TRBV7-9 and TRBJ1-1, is DTGVSQNPRHKITKRGQNVTFRCDPISEHNRLYWYRQTLGQGPEFLTYFQNEAQLEKSRLLSDRFSAERPKGSFSTLEIQRTEQGDSAMYLCASSLEPNTEAFFGQGTRLTVV.

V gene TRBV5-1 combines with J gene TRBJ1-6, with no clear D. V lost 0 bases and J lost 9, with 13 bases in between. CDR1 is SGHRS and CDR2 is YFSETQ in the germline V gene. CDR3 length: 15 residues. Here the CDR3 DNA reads TGCGCCAGCAGCTTGGCCCAGGCAGGAGTTTCACCCCTCCACTTT. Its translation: CASSLAQAGVSPLHF.

The CDR3 DNA reads as TGCGCCAGCAGCTTGGAGGTTCCGGGATCAGCTAACTATGGCTACACCTTC. Translated, it gives CASSLEVPGSANYGYTF. This sequence joins TRBV5-1 and TRBJ1-2; D gene unclear. The CDR3 is made up of 17 amino acids. Germline lookup yields CDR1 SGHRS and CDR2 YFSETQ. V shed 0 bases and J shed 0 bases, with 15 bases lying between them.

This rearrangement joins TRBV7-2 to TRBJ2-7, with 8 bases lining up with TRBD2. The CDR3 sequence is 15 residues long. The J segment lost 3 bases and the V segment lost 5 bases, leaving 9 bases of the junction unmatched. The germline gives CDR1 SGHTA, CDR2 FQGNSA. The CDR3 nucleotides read TGTGCCAGCAGCCCGGTTACCAGCGGGAGCTACGAGCAGTACTTC. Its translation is CASSPVTSGSYEQYF.

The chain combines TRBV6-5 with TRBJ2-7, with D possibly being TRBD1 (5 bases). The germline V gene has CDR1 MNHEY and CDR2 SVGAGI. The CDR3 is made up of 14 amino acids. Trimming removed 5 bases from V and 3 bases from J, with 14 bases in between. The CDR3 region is CASSPPGASYEQYF. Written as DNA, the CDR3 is TGTGCCAGCAGTCCACCTGGGGCTAGCTACGAGCAGTACTTC.

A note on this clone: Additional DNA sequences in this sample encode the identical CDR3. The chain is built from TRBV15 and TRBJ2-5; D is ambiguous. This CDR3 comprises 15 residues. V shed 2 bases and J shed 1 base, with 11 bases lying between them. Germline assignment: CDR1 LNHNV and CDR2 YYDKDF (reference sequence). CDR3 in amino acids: CATSRHVGLQETQYF. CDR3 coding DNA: TGTGCCACCAGCAGACACGTGGGCCTCCAAGAGACCCAGTACTTC.

CDR3 residues: CAISAGLYEQYF. CDR3 coding DNA: TGTGCCATCAGCGCAGGGCTCTACGAGCAGTACTTC. V is TRBV10-3 and J is TRBJ2-7; D is perhaps TRBD1 (5 bases). Germline V gene data show CDR1 as ENHRY and CDR2 as SYGVKD. The CDR3 is made up of 12 amino acids. The V end was cut by 6 bases, the J end by 3 bases, with 9 bases between.

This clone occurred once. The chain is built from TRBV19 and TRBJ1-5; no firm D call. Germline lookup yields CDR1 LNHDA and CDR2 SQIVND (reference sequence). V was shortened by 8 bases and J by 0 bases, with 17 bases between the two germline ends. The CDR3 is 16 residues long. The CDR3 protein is CASQKVLVYSNQPQHF. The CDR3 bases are TGTGCCAGTCAAAAGGTGCTAGTTTATAGCAATCAGCCCCAGCATTTT.

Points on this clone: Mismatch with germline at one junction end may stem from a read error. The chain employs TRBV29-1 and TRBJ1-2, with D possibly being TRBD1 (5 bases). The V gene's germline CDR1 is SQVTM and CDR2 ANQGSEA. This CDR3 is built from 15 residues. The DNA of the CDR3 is TGCAGCGTTGAAGATGAAAGGGAAGTTAACTTTAAAGGGGAGTTC. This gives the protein CSVEDEREVNFKGEF.

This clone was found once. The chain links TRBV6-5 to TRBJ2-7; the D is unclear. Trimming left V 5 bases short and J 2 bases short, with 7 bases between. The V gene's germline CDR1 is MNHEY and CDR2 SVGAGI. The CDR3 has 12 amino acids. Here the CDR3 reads CASSLNTYEQYF. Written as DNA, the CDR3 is TGTGCCAGCAGTCTCAATACCTACGAGCAGTACTTC.

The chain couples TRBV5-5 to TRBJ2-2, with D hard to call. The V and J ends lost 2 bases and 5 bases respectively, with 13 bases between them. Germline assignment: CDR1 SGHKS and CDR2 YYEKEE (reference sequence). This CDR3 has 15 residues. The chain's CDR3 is CASSFGVVDTGELFF. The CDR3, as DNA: TGTGCCAGCAGCTTTGGGGTTGTTGATACCGGGGAGCTGTTTTTT.

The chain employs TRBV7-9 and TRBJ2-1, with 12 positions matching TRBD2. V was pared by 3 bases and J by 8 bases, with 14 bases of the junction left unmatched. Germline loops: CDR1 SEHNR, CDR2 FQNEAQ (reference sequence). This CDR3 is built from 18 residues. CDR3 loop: CASSFGPSGGASVDEQFF. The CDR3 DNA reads TGTGCCAGCAGCTTTGGTCCTAGCGGGGGGGCCTCGGTGGATGAGCAGTTCTTC.

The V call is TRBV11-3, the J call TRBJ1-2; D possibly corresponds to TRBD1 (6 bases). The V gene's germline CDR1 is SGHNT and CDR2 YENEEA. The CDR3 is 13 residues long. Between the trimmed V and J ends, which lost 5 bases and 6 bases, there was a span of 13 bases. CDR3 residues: CASSITGTDGYTF. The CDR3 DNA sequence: TGTGCCAGCAGCATAACAGGGACGGATGGCTACACCTTC.

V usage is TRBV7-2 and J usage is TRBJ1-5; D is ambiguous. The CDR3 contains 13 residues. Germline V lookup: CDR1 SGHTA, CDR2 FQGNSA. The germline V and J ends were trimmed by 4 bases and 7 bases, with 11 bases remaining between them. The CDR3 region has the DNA TGTGCCAGCAGCTCTTTTGGGAGACAGCCCCAGCATTTT. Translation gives CASSSFGRQPQHF.

The CDR3 DNA reads TGTGCCAGCAGCCGGAGGACAGGGCCCGAGCAGTACTTC. Translating gives CASSRRTGPEQYF. The chain combines TRBV28 with TRBJ2-7, with 8 bases matching TRBD1. This CDR3 is 13 amino acids long. Trimming removed 6 bases from V and 6 bases from J; junction bases left unmatched: 7. CDR1 and CDR2 from the germline V gene are MDHEN and SYDVKM.

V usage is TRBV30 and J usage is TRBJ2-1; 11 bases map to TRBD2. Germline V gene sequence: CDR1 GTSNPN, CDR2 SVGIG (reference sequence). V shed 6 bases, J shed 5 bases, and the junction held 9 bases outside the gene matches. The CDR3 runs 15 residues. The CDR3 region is CACTPPGLADNEQFF. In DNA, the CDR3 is TGTGCCTGTACGCCTCCGGGACTAGCGGACAATGAGCAGTTCTTC.

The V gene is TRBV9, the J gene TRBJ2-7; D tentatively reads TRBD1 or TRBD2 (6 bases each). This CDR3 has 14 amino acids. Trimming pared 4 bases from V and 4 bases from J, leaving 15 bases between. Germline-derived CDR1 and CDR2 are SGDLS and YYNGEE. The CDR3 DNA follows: TGTGCCAGCAGCCGACAGGAGGGTCTATACGAGCAGTACTTC. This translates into CASSRQEGLYEQYF.

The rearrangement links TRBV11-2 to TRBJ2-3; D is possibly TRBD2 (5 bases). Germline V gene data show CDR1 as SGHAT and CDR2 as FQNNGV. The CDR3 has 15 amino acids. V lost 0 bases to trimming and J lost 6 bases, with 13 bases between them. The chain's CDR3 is CASSLDSRVQDTQYF. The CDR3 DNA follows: TGTGCCAGCAGCTTAGATTCGAGGGTTCAGGATACGCAGTATTTT. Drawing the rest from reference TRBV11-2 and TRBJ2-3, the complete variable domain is EAGVAQSPRYKIIEKRQSVAFWCNPISGHATLYWYQQILGQGPKLLIQFQNNGVVDDSQLPKDRFSAERLKGVDSTLKIQPAKLEDSAVYLCASSLDSRVQDTQYFGPGTRLTVL.

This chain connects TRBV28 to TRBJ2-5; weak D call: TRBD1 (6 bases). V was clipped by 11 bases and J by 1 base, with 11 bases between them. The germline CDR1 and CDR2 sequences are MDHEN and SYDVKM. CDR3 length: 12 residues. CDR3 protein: CAATTGQETQYF. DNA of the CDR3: TGTGCCGCGACGACAGGCCAAGAGACCCAGTACTTC.

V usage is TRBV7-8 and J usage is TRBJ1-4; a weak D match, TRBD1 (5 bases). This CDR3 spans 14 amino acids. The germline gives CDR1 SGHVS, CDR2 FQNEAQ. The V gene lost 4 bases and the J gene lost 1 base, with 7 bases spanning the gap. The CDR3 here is CASSSRETNEKLFF. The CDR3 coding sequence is TGTGCCAGCAGCTCCAGGGAAACTAATGAAAAACTGTTTTTT.

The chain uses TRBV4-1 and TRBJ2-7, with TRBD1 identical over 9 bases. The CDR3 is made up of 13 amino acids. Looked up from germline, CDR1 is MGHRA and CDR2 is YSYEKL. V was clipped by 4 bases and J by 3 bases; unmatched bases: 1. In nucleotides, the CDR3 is TGCGCCAGCAGCCGGGACAGGGACTACGAGCAGTACTTC. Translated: CASSRDRDYEQYF.

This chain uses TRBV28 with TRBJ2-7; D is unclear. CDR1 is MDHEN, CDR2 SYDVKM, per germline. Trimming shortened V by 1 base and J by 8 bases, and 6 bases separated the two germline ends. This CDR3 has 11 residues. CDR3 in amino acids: CASSLSRQQYF. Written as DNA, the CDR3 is TGTGCCAGCAGTTTATCCAGACAGCAGTACTTC.

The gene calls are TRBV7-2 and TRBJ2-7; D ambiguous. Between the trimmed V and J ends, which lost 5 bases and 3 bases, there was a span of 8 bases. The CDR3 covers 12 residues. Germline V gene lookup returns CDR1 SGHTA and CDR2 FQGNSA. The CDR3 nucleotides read TGTGCCAGCAGCGCCAGTTACTACGAGCAGTACTTC. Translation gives CASSASYYEQYF.